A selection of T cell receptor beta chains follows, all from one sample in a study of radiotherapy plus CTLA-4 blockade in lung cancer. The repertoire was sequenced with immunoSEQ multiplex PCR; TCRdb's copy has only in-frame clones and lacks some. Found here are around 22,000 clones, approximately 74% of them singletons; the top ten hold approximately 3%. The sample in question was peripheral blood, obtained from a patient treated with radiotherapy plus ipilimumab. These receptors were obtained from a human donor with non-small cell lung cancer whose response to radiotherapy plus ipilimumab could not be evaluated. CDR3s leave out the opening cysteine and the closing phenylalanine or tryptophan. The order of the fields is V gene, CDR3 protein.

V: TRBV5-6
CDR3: ASSWDRDGYT

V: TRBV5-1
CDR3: ASSLGSGSRTDTQY

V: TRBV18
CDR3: ASSPTGTSGHEQY

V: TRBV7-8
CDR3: ASSLGAGEPQH

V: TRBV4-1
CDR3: ASTLGQGGEKLF

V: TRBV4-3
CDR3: ASSREGGRAYNEQF

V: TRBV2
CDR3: ASVAGGSYNEQF

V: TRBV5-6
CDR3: ASSLYSGYT

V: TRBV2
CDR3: ASSEFSGVSYEQY

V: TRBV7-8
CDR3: ASSPGDRAKNEQY

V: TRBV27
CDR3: ASSDSRDRSYGYT

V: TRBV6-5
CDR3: ASSYRGSRGTEAF

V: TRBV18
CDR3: ASSPGAASGELF

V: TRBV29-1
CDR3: SVGFQGFPHTDTQY

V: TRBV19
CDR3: ASLAGQGATYEQY

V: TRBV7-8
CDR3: ASSLDKQETQY

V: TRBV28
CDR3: ASSLFSGRYEQY

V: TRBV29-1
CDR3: SVEGRLYEQY

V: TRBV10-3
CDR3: ATSVGQKNQPQH

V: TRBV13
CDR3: ASSPPWGADYNEQF

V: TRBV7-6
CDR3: ASSLAWSSGRTLTYEQY

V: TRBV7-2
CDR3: ARGAGARSYNEQF

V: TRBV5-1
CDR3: ASSLTSGAYYEQY

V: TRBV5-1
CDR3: ASSLPTARDTQY

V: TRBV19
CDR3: ASSFGQYYEQY

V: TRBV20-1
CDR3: SAQYNEQF

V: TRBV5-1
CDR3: ASSATGGKLNTEAF

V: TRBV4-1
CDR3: ASSLGQGARETQY

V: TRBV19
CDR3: ASSIGAGKLSYNFYGYT

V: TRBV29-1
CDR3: SVDHGGEITDTQY

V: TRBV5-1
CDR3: ASSLRGTNNEQF